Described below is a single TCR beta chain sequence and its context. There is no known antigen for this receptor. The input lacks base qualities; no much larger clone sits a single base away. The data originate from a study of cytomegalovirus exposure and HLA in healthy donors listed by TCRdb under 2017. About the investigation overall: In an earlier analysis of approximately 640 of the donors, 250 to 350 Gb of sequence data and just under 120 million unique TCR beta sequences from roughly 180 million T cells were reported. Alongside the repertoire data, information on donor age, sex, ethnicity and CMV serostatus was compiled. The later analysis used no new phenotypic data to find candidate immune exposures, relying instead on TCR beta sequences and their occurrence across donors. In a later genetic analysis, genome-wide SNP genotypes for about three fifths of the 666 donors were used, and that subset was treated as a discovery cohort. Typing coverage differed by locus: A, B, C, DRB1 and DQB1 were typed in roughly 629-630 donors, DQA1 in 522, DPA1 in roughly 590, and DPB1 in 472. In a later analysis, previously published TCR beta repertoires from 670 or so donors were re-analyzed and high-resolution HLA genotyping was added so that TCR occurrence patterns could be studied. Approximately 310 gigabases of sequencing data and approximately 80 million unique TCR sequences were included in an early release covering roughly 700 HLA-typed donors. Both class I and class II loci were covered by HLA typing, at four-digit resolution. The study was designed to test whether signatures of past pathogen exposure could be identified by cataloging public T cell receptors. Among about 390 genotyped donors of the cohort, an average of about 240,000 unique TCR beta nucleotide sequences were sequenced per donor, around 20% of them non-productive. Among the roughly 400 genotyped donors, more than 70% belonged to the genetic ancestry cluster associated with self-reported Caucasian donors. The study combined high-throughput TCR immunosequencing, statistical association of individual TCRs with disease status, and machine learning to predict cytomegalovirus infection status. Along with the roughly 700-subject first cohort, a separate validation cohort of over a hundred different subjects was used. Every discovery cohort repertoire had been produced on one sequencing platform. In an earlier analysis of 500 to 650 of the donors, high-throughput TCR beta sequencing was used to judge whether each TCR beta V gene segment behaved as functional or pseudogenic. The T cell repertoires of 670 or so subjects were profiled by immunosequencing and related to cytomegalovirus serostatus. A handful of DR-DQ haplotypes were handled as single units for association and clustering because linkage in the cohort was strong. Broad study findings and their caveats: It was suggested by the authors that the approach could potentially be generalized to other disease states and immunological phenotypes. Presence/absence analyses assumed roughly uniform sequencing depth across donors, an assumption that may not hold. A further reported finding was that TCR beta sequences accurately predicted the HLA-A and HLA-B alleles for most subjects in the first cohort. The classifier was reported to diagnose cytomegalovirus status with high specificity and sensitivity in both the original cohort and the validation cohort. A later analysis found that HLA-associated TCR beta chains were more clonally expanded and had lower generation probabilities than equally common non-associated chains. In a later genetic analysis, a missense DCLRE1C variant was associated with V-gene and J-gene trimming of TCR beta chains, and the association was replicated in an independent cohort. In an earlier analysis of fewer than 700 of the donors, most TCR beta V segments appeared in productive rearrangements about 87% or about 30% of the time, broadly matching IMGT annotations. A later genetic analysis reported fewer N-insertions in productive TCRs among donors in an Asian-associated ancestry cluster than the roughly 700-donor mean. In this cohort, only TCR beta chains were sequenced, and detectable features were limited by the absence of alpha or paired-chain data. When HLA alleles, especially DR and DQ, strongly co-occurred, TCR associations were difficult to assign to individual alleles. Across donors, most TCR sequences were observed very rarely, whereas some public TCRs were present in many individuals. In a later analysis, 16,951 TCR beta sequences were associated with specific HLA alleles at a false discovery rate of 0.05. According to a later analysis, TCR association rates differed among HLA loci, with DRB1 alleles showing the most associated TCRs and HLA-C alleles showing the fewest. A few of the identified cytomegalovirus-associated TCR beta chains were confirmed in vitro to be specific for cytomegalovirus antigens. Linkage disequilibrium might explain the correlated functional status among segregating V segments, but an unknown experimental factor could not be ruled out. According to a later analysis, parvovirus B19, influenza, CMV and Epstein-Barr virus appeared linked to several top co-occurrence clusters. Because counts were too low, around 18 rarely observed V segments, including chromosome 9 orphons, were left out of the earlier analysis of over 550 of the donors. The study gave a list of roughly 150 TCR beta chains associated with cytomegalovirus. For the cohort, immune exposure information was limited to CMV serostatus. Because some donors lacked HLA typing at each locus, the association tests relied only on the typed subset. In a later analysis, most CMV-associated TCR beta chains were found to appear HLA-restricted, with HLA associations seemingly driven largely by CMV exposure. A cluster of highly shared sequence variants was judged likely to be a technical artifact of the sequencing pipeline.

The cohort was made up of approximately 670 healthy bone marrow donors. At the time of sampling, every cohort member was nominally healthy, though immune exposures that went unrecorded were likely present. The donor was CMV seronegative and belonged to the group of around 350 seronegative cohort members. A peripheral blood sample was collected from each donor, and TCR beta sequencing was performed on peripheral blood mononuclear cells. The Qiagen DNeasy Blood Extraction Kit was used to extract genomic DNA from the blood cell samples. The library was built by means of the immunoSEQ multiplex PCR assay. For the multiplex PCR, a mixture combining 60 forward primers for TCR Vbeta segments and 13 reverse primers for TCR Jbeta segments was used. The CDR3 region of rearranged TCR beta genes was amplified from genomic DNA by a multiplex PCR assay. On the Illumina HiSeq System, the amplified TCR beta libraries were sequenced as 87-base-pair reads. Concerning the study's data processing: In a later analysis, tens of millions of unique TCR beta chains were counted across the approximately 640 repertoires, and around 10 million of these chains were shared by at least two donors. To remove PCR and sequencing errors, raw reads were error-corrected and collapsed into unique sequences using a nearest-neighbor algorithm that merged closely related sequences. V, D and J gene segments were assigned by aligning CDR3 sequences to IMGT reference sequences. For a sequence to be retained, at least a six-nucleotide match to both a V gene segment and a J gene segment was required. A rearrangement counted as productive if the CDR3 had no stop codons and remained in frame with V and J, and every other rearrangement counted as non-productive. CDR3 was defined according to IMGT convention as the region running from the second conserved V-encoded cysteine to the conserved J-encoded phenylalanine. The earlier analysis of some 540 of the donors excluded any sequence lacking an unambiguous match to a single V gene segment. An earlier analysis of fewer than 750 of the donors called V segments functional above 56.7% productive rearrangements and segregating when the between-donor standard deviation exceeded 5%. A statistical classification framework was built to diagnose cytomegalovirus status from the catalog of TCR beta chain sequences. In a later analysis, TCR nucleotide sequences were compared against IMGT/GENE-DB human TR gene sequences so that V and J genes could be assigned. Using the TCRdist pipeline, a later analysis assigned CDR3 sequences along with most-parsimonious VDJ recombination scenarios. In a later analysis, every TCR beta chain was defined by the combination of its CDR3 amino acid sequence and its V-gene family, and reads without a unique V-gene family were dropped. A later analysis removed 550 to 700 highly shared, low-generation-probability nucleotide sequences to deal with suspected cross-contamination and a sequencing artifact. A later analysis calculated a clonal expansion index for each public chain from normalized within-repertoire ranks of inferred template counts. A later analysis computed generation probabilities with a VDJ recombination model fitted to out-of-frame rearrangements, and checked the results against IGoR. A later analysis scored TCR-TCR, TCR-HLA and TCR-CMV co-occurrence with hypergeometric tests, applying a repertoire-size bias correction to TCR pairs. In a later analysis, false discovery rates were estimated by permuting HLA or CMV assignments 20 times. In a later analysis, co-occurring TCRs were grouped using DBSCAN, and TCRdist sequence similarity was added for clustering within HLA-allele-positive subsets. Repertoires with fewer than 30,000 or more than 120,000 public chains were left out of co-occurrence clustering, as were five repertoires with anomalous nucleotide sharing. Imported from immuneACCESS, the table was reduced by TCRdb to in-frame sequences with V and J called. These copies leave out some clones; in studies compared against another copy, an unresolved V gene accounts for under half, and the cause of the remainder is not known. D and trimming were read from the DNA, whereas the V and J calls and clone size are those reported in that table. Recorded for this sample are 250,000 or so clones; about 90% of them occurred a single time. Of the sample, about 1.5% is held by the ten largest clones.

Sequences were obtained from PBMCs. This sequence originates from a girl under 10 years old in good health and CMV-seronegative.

The base sequence is TGTGCCAGCAGTTCAGAATCCTATGGCTACACCTTC. The resulting protein is CASSSESYGYTF. The sequence links TRBV28 to TRBJ1-2; too little of a D gene remains to name it. There are 12 amino acids in the CDR3, from cysteine to phenylalanine inclusive. Only the CDR3 DNA stays, 36 bases, in frame from base 1. In the germline V gene, CDR1 corresponds to MDHEN and CDR2 to SYDVKM. The V end loses 4 bases and the J end loses 4 bases, and a stretch of 7 bases separates them.